This is a list of T cell receptor beta chains from one sample in a study of control samples from healthy donors and cancer patients. TCRdb keeps only in-frame clones here, not all; method: immunoSEQ multiplex PCR. Of around 55,000 clones listed, approximately 89% were seen once; the top ten hold about 1.4%. The sample was PBMCs. All receptors derive from a man aged 40-49 years with colorectal cancer. Each CDR3 is given with its conserved first and last residue. Fields, in order: J gene, V gene, D gene, clone size, CDR3 DNA, CDR3 protein. The D gene is left open where the match is weak. Only some rows state a clone size, as once, few, many or a class for expanded clones.

TRBJ2-3,TRBV5-1,-,-,TGCGCCAGCAGCTTGGAGGGCGTTAGCACAGATACGCAGTATTTT,CASSLEGVSTDTQYF
TRBJ2-7,TRBV5-1,TRBD2,-,TGCGCCAGCAGCACCCGGACACCCGGGACTAGCTACTACGAGCAGTACTTC,CASSTRTPGTSYYEQYF
TRBJ1-1,TRBV4-3,-,once,TGCGCCAGCAGCCACCGCGTCCACACTGAAGCTTTCTTT,CASSHRVHTEAFF
TRBJ1-6,TRBV14,-,-,TGTGCCAGCAGCTCCCGGACAGCTTATAATTCACCCCTCCACTTT,CASSSRTAYNSPLHF
TRBJ1-5,TRBV2,TRBD1,-,TGTGCCAGCAGTGGACAGGGGTCAGATCAGCCCCAGCATTTT,CASSGQGSDQPQHF
TRBJ1-1,TRBV5-1,-,-,TGCGCCAGCAGCTTCGGGGGGTGGCACACTGAAGCTTTCTTT,CASSFGGWHTEAFF
TRBJ2-3,TRBV28,-,-,TGTGCCAGCAGTTTGGTCACATCCACAGATACGCAGTATTTT,CASSLVTSTDTQYF
TRBJ1-2,TRBV6-5,-,-,TGTGCCAGCAAGCGGCAGGGTGGGGGCTACACCTTC,CASKRQGGGYTF
TRBJ2-7,TRBV7-2,TRBD2,-,TGTGCCAGCAGCGCGCGGACTAGCGAGCAGTACTTC,CASSARTSEQYF
TRBJ2-7,TRBV12-3/TRBV12-4,-,-,TGTGCCAGCAGTTTCCATCCTAGCTACGAGCAGTACTTC,CASSFHPSYEQYF
TRBJ2-3,TRBV6-4,-,-,TGTGCCAGCAGGGGGGCGCGGGACAGCACAGATACGCAGTATTTT,CASRGARDSTDTQYF
TRBJ2-4,TRBV19,TRBD2,-,TGTGCCAGTAGTATACAGCGGGAGGGCCTACAAAACATTCAGTACTTC,CASSIQREGLQNIQYF
TRBJ2-1,TRBV11-2,-,-,TGTGCCAGCAGCACGGACGCCAGCTCCTACAATGAGCAGTTCTTC,CASSTDASSYNEQFF
TRBJ2-1,TRBV6-1,TRBD2,-,TGTGCCAGCAGTGTTCCCCCCGGGAGGGGTGGGGCTGAGCAGTTCTTC,CASSVPPGRGGAEQFF
TRBJ2-7,TRBV27,TRBD2,-,TGTGCCAGCAGTCCCAACGCTCTGACTAGCGGGAGTGGTTACGAGCAGTACTTC,CASSPNALTSGSGYEQYF
TRBJ2-3,TRBV5-6,TRBD1,once,TGTGCCAGCAGCCCTCCGACAGGGGTTAGAACAGATACGCAGTATTTT,CASSPPTGVRTDTQYF
TRBJ1-2,TRBV5-6,TRBD1,-,TGTGCCAGCAGCCTGGGACAGGCTCGGCGGGGCTACACCTTC,CASSLGQARRGYTF
TRBJ1-2,TRBV12-3/TRBV12-4,-,-,TGTGCCAGCAGTTTGGGTACACCATATGGCTACACCTTC,CASSLGTPYGYTF
TRBJ1-6,TRBV12-3/TRBV12-4,-,-,TGTGCCAGCAGCCGGGACTGGAATTCACCCCTCCACTTT,CASSRDWNSPLHF
TRBJ2-1,TRBV11-2,-,-,TGTGCCAGCAGCTTAGTACGGGGCTACAATGAGCAGTTCTTC,CASSLVRGYNEQFF
TRBJ1-5,TRBV7-9,-,-,TGTGCCAGCAGCCTCTTCAGGGATGGGAGCAATCAGCCCCAGCATTTT,CASSLFRDGSNQPQHF
TRBJ2-3,TRBV5-6,TRBD1,-,TGTGCCAGCAGCTCCTGGACAGGGACAGATACGCAGTATTTT,CASSSWTGTDTQYF
TRBJ2-5,TRBV27,-,few,TGTGTCAGCGGCTGGGGGCAGACCCAGTACTTC,CVSGWGQTQYF
TRBJ2-3,TRBV3-1/TRBV3-2,TRBD2,once,TGTGCCAGCAGCCAGCGGACTAGCGGATACACAGATACGCAGTATTTT,CASSQRTSGYTDTQYF
TRBJ1-1,TRBV9,-,-,TGTGCCAGCAGCGTAGACACAGGAATGAACACTGAAGCTTTCTTT,CASSVDTGMNTEAFF
TRBJ1-5,TRBV5-5,TRBD1,-,TGTGCCAGCAGCTCCGGGACAGGGGGCAATCAGCCCCAGCATTTT,CASSSGTGGNQPQHF
TRBJ2-3,TRBV3-1/TRBV3-2,-,-,TGTGCCAGCAGCCCCGGGGTAGCGCCTAGCACAGATACGCAGTATTTT,CASSPGVAPSTDTQYF
TRBJ2-5,TRBV5-8,TRBD2,-,TGTGCCAGCAGCTTAGGACTAGCGGGAGGGCCGCGAGAGACCCAGTACTTC,CASSLGLAGGPRETQYF
TRBJ2-1,TRBV3-1/TRBV3-2,-,-,TGTGCCAGCAGCTCATACAGGGGAGGGGAGCAGTTCTTC,CASSSYRGGEQFF
TRBJ2-7,TRBV3-1/TRBV3-2,-,-,TGTGCCAGCAGCCAGGCCGGACTAAGGGTTAGTTACGAGCAGTACTTC,CASSQAGLRVSYEQYF
TRBJ2-3,TRBV30,TRBD2,-,TGTGCCTGCGGACTAGCGGGAGTTACAGATACGCAGTATTTT,CACGLAGVTDTQYF
TRBJ1-6,TRBV6-5,TRBD1,-,TGTGCCAGCAGCCTCGACAGGGGGCTGTCACCCCTCCACTTT,CASSLDRGLSPLHF
TRBJ2-7,TRBV4-1,-,-,TGCGCCAGCAGCCAAGAAGTCCTAGCTGCCTCCTACGAGCAGTACTTC,CASSQEVLAASYEQYF
TRBJ2-2,TRBV7-3,TRBD2,-,TGTGCCAGCCGAGCGGGGGCGAACACCGGGGAGCTGTTTTTT,CASRAGANTGELFF
TRBJ2-5,TRBV11-2,-,-,TGTGCCAGCAGCTTCGGGGGGCGCGGGGAGACCCAGTACTTC,CASSFGGRGETQYF
TRBJ2-2,TRBV29-1,-,-,TGCAGCGCACGCGGGCAGCCGAACACCGGGGAGCTGTTTTTT,CSARGQPNTGELFF
TRBJ1-2,TRBV7-9,TRBD1,-,TGTGCCAGCAGCCCTTCTTGGACAGGGAGTAGTGGCTACACCTTC,CASSPSWTGSSGYTF
TRBJ2-1,TRBV27,-,few,TGTGCCAGCAGTCGGAACTACAATGAGCAGTTCTTC,CASSRNYNEQFF
TRBJ2-1,TRBV19,TRBD2,-,TGTGCCAGTAGTATAACCCCTAGCGGGAGTATGGGTGAGCAGTTCTTC,CASSITPSGSMGEQFF
TRBJ2-7,TRBV28,TRBD2,-,TGTGCCAGCAGTCTTCTTTTGGCGGGAGGGATCTACGAGCAGTACTTC,CASSLLLAGGIYEQYF
TRBJ1-5,TRBV5-1,-,-,TGCGCCAGCAGCTTGGGTGGGGGGCAGCCCCAGCATTTT,CASSLGGGQPQHF
TRBJ2-5,TRBV11-2,-,-,TGTGCCAGCGGATCCCGGAGCGCGGGAGAGACCCAGTACTTC,CASGSRSAGETQYF
TRBJ2-3,TRBV5-1,-,-,TGCGCCAGCAGCCCTTACGGGGGCGGGAGTATCTCAGATACGCAGTATTTT,CASSPYGGGSISDTQYF
TRBJ1-4,TRBV27,TRBD1,-,TGTGCCAGCAGTTTATTATCGACAGGGAGTGAAAAACTGTTTTTT,CASSLLSTGSEKLFF
TRBJ2-1,TRBV5-1,TRBD1,-,TGCGCCAGCAGCCAGTTAGGACAGGGAATGGGGGACAATGAGCAGTTCTTC,CASSQLGQGMGDNEQFF
TRBJ2-1,TRBV19,-,-,TGTGCCAGTCGCTCGTTGACGTCCTACAATGAGCAGTTCTTC,CASRSLTSYNEQFF
TRBJ2-7,TRBV5-1,TRBD1,once,TGCGCCAGCAGCTTGACCGGGACAGTGGGCCACGAGCAGTACTTC,CASSLTGTVGHEQYF
TRBJ1-4,TRBV6-5,TRBD1,once,TGTGCCAGCATGGGGACAGGGGGAGATGAAAAACTGTTTTTT,CASMGTGGDEKLFF
TRBJ2-2,TRBV28,TRBD1,-,TGTGCCAGCAGTCTGACAGGGACGGGCGGGGAGCTGTTTTTT,CASSLTGTGGELFF
TRBJ1-1,TRBV28,-,-,TGTGCCAGCAGTTTAACAGGAGGGGGGGCTGAAGCTTTCTTT,CASSLTGGGAEAFF